The rows below give T cell receptor beta chains drawn from one sample of a study of vaccination and CD4 T cells after COVID-19. Which antigens these TCRs recognize remains unknown. TCRdb called the PCR reads again in MiXCR, with one record for every CDR3 protein. The sample contains about 10,000 distinct CDR3 sequences, about two thirds of which appear only once. Sample: CD4+ T cells from blood, cultured in vitro. The source of these receptors is a human donor who had recovered from COVID-19. Each CDR3 is given with its conserved first and last residue. The D gene is left open where the match is weak. Rows may omit the clone size; those that give it use once, few, many or a size class.

V gene: TRBV6-1
clone size: -
J gene: TRBJ2-3
D gene: TRBD2
CDR3 protein: CASSLAGPNTDTQYF
CDR3 DNA: TGTGCCAGCAGCCTAGCGGGACCGAACACAGATACGCAGTATTTT

V gene: TRBV20-1
clone size: once
J gene: TRBJ2-7
D gene: -
CDR3 protein: CSAKKPQAAYEQYF
CDR3 DNA: TGCAGTGCCAAAAAACCGCAGGCAGCCTACGAGCAGTACTTC

V gene: TRBV5-1
clone size: -
J gene: TRBJ2-2
D gene: TRBD2
CDR3 protein: CASSFQTSGNTGELFF
CDR3 DNA: TGCGCCAGCAGCTTTCAGACTAGCGGGAACACCGGGGAGCTGTTTTTT

V gene: TRBV20-1
clone size: -
J gene: TRBJ1-1
D gene: -
CDR3 protein: CSAGDRMNTEAFF
CDR3 DNA: TGCAGTGCCGGTGACCGGATGAACACTGAAGCTTTCTTT

V gene: TRBV15
clone size: -
J gene: TRBJ2-5
D gene: TRBD2
CDR3 protein: CATSRGISGEETQYF
CDR3 DNA: TGTGCCACCAGCAGAGGGATCAGCGGGGAAGAGACCCAGTACTTC

V gene: TRBV7-9
clone size: -
J gene: TRBJ1-5
D gene: TRBD1
CDR3 protein: CASSLTGGTQPQHF
CDR3 DNA: TGTGCCAGCAGCTTAACAGGGGGCACCCAGCCCCAGCATTTT

V gene: TRBV7-2
clone size: -
J gene: TRBJ2-1
D gene: -
CDR3 protein: CASSQVDEQFF
CDR3 DNA: TGTGCCAGCAGCCAAGTCGATGAGCAGTTCTTC

V gene: TRBV24-1
clone size: few
J gene: TRBJ2-2
D gene: TRBD2
CDR3 protein: CATSDPGLAPTGELFF
CDR3 DNA: TGTGCCACCAGTGATCCGGGACTAGCGCCGACCGGGGAGCTGTTTTTT

V gene: TRBV20-1
clone size: -
J gene: TRBJ2-7
D gene: TRBD2
CDR3 protein: CSARELAGGVYGQYF
CDR3 DNA: TGCAGTGCTAGAGAGCTAGCGGGGGGTGTGTACGGGCAGTACTTC

V gene: TRBV7-9
clone size: -
J gene: TRBJ2-7
D gene: TRBD2
CDR3 protein: CASSAGLAGEGEQYF
CDR3 DNA: TGTGCCAGCAGCGCGGGACTAGCGGGAGAGGGAGAGCAGTACTTC

V gene: TRBV19
clone size: -
J gene: TRBJ1-5
D gene: TRBD1
CDR3 protein: CASSMRRTGNQPQHF
CDR3 DNA: TGTGCCAGTAGTATGAGGCGGACAGGGAATCAGCCCCAGCATTTT

V gene: TRBV7-8
clone size: -
J gene: TRBJ1-6
D gene: TRBD1
CDR3 protein: CASSPSGQGNSPLHF
CDR3 DNA: TGTGCCAGCAGCCCCTCGGGACAGGGTAACTCACCCCTCCACTTT

V gene: TRBV7-8
clone size: -
J gene: TRBJ2-5
D gene: -
CDR3 protein: CASSLGPAETQYF
CDR3 DNA: TGTGCCAGCAGCTTGGGCCCCGCTGAGACCCAGTACTTC

V gene: TRBV6-5
clone size: -
J gene: TRBJ2-7
D gene: TRBD2
CDR3 protein: CASSYSASGIGEQYF
CDR3 DNA: TGTGCCAGCAGTTACTCTGCTAGCGGGATCGGCGAGCAGTACTTC

V gene: TRBV20-1
clone size: -
J gene: TRBJ2-3
D gene: TRBD1
CDR3 protein: CTTGGFTDTQYF
CDR3 DNA: TGCACGACAGGGGGGTTCACAGATACGCAGTATTTT

V gene: TRBV7-7
clone size: once
J gene: TRBJ2-2
D gene: -
CDR3 protein: CASSSTRGTGFTGELFF
CDR3 DNA: TGTGCTAGCAGCTCGACCCGCGGGACGGGATTCACCGGGGAGCTGTTTTTT

V gene: TRBV2
clone size: few
J gene: TRBJ1-5
D gene: -
CDR3 protein: CASSEAPRENQPQHF
CDR3 DNA: TGTGCCAGCAGTGAAGCACCCAGGGAGAATCAGCCCCAGCATTTT

V gene: TRBV24-1
clone size: few
J gene: TRBJ2-3
D gene: -
CDR3 protein: CATSQGTFSTDTQYF
CDR3 DNA: TGTGCCACCAGTCAAGGGACATTTAGCACAGATACGCAGTATTTT

V gene: TRBV4-3
clone size: -
J gene: TRBJ2-2
D gene: TRBD2
CDR3 protein: CASSQLAGGNTGELFF
CDR3 DNA: TGCGCCAGCAGCCAACTAGCGGGAGGGAACACCGGGGAGCTGTTTTTT

V gene: TRBV7-9
clone size: -
J gene: TRBJ1-4
D gene: TRBD1
CDR3 protein: CASSRSIQGDTEKLFF
CDR3 DNA: TGTGCCAGCAGCCGCAGTATACAGGGGGATACTGAAAAACTGTTTTTT

V gene: TRBV6-5
clone size: -
J gene: TRBJ1-6
D gene: TRBD1
CDR3 protein: CASSYSRGGQGGSPLHF
CDR3 DNA: TGTGCCAGCAGTTACTCGAGGGGTGGACAGGGGGGCTCACCCCTCCACTTT

V gene: TRBV20-1
clone size: once
J gene: TRBJ1-5
D gene: -
CDR3 protein: CSAILALNQPQHF
CDR3 DNA: TGCAGTGCTATCTTAGCGCTCAATCAGCCCCAGCATTTT

V gene: TRBV20-1
clone size: few
J gene: TRBJ1-3
D gene: -
CDR3 protein: CSVEGGDSGNTIYF
CDR3 DNA: TGCAGTGTTGAGGGGGGGGACTCTGGAAACACCATATATTTT

V gene: TRBV7-6
clone size: -
J gene: TRBJ1-3
D gene: -
CDR3 protein: CASSLAGVGNTIYF
CDR3 DNA: TGTGCCAGCAGCTTAGCGGGAGTAGGAAACACCATATATTTT

V gene: TRBV6-1
clone size: -
J gene: TRBJ1-2
D gene: -
CDR3 protein: CASSESGLIGGGYTF
CDR3 DNA: TGTGCCAGCAGTGAGTCAGGGTTGATTGGAGGCGGCTACACCTTC

V gene: TRBV12-3/TRBV12-4
clone size: -
J gene: TRBJ2-1
D gene: TRBD2
CDR3 protein: CASNKGRAMNDEQFF
CDR3 DNA: TGTGCCAGCAATAAAGGGAGGGCCATGAATGATGAGCAGTTCTTC

V gene: TRBV20-1
clone size: -
J gene: TRBJ1-2
D gene: -
CDR3 protein: CSANPQYGYTF
CDR3 DNA: TGCAGTGCTAACCCACAGTATGGCTACACCTTC

V gene: TRBV20-1
clone size: few
J gene: TRBJ2-7
D gene: TRBD2
CDR3 protein: CSARPLGEGTYEQYF
CDR3 DNA: TGCAGTGCTAGGCCCCTTGGGGAGGGGACCTACGAGCAGTACTTC

V gene: TRBV20-1
clone size: -
J gene: TRBJ1-2
D gene: TRBD1
CDR3 protein: CSARETGANYGYTF
CDR3 DNA: TGCAGTGCTAGAGAGACAGGGGCCAACTATGGCTACACCTTC

V gene: TRBV5-4
clone size: once
J gene: TRBJ1-2
D gene: TRBD1
CDR3 protein: CASSPVQGDYGYTF
CDR3 DNA: TGTGCCAGCAGCCCGGTTCAGGGGGACTATGGCTACACCTTC

V gene: TRBV5-3
clone size: few
J gene: TRBJ2-2
D gene: -
CDR3 protein: CARSQRAGQWSGELFF
CDR3 DNA: TGTGCCAGAAGCCAACGTGCGGGACAGTGGTCCGGGGAGCTGTTTTTT

V gene: TRBV20-1
clone size: -
J gene: TRBJ1-5
D gene: -
CDR3 protein: CSAMAGLQPQHF
CDR3 DNA: TGCAGTGCTATGGCGGGGCTTCAGCCCCAGCATTTT